The 29 T cell receptor beta chains listed next were all sequenced from one sample in a study of blood T cell repertoires in COVID-19. Data came from immunoSEQ multiplex PCR; TCRdb stores just in-frame clones and leaves some out. The sample consists of 300,000 to 500,000 clones, 70% to 90% of them appearing once. Sequenced sample: PBMCs or T cells enriched from blood (not recorded which). All receptors come from a woman in her thirties or forties with acute COVID-19.

This sequence joins TRBV4-1 and TRBJ2-2; a possible D gene is TRBD2 (7 bases). Trimming pared 0 bases from V and 7 bases from J, leaving 15 bases between. The germline V gene encodes CDR1 MGHRA and CDR2 YSYEKL. The CDR3 runs to 16 residues. The CDR3 is CASSQDGGGWVGELFF. DNA for the CDR3: TGCGCCAGCAGCCAAGATGGGGGGGGCTGGGTCGGGGAGCTGTTTTTT.

The chain couples TRBV19 to TRBJ1-4; maybe TRBD1 (6 bases). The CDR3 covers 15 residues. The V end lost 4 bases, the J end lost 8 bases, and 17 bases lay between the germline ends. Germline CDR1 reads LNHDA; CDR2 reads SQIVND (reference sequence). CDR3 in DNA: TGTGCCAGTAGTACCTCACAGGGTAGAGGCGAAAAACTGTTTTTT. Its protein is CASSTSQGRGEKLFF.

The chain couples TRBV15 to TRBJ2-7; 8 nucleotides align to TRBD2. There are 17 residues in the CDR3. J lost 3 bases, V lost 0 bases, and 10 bases had no gene match. Germline loops: CDR1 LNHNV, CDR2 YYDKDF (reference sequence). The CDR3 nucleotides read TGTGCCACCAGCAGAGATCTCGGACTAGCCTCGAACTACGAGCAGTACTTC. As protein: CATSRDLGLASNYEQYF. Drawing the rest from reference TRBV15 and TRBJ2-7, the complete variable domain is DAMVIQNPRYQVTQFGKPVTLSCSQTLNHNVMYWYQQKSSQAPKLLFHYYDKDFNNEADTPDNFQSRRPNTSFCFLDIRSPGLGDTAMYLCATSRDLGLASNYEQYFGPGTRLTVT.

This chain joins TRBV20-1 and TRBJ1-2, with D unclear. Germline CDR1 DFQATT, CDR2 SNEGSKA (reference sequence). V was shortened by 1 base and J by 8 bases, with 5 bases between the two germline ends. The CDR3 is 10 residues long. CDR3 residues: CSARALGYTF. DNA of the CDR3: TGCAGTGCTAGAGCTCTCGGCTACACCTTC.

The chain links TRBV7-7 to TRBJ2-2; TRBD2 agrees at 10 bases. The germline V gene encodes CDR1 SSHAT and CDR2 FNYEAQ (reference sequence). CDR3 length: 15 residues. J gave up 4 bases and V 4 bases, and 3 bases lay outside the gene matches. This CDR3 is CASSSSSGGTGELFF. The DNA for the CDR3 is TGTGCCAGCAGCTCTTCTAGCGGGGGCACCGGGGAGCTGTTTTTT.

CDR3 in amino acids: CAWLNLRVRNTEAFF. The CDR3 DNA reads as TGTGCCTGGCTTAACCTCAGGGTTCGGAACACTGAAGCTTTCTTT. The rearrangement joins TRBV30 to TRBJ1-1, with D tentatively TRBD1 (5 bases). The V and J ends lost 5 bases and 1 base respectively, with 17 bases between them. This CDR3 region has 15 residues. Germline V gene data show CDR1 as GTSNPN and CDR2 as SVGIG (reference sequence).

The V call is TRBV2, the J call TRBJ2-1, with D maybe TRBD1 (5 bases). This CDR3 spans 15 amino acids. From germline, CDR1 is SNHLY and CDR2 FYNNEI. Trimming left V 3 bases short and J 6 bases short, with 15 bases between. For the CDR3, the DNA is TGTGCCAGCAGTGATCAGGGTAGGGGCGGCAATGAGCAGTTCTTC. The encoded protein is CASSDQGRGGNEQFF.

The J gene is TRBJ1-2, the V gene TRBV7-9, with 7 positions matching TRBD1. Germline V gives CDR1 SEHNR, CDR2 FQNEAQ (reference sequence). Unmatched junction bases numbered 7, after V lost 5 bases and J lost 4 bases. The CDR3 runs to 14 residues. The CDR3 region has the DNA TGTGCCAGCAGCCTACAGGGGTATGGCTATGGCTACACCTTC. Protein sequence: CASSLQGYGYGYTF.

A single count supports this clone. This chain joins TRBV30 and TRBJ1-3, with D possibly matching TRBD1 (6 bases). CDR3 length: 16 residues. Germline CDR1 and CDR2: GTSNPN and SVGIG (reference sequence). V dropped 2 bases and J dropped 3 bases, with 17 bases sitting between them. CDR3 sequence: CAWSSTRGFDGNTIYF. The CDR3 DNA reads as TGTGCCTGGAGTTCGACCAGGGGCTTTGATGGAAACACCATATATTTT.

This CDR3 reads CASSLGIAGHSTDTQYF. The CDR3 coding sequence is TGTGCCAGCAGCTTAGGAATAGCGGGGCATAGCACAGATACGCAGTATTTT. The rearrangement links TRBV11-3 to TRBJ2-3, with TRBD2 matching over 8 bases. The CDR3 is 17 residues long. Trimming removed 1 base from V and 0 bases from J; junction bases left unmatched: 6. Germline V gives CDR1 SGHNT, CDR2 YENEEA.

The chain links TRBV5-6 to TRBJ2-6; D is possibly TRBD1 (6 bases). This CDR3 spans 17 amino acids. V lost 5 bases, J lost 0 bases, and 15 bases lay in between. The germline V gene encodes CDR1 SGHDT and CDR2 YYEEEE. The DNA for the CDR3 is TGTGCCAGCAGTTCCGACAGGACTCACTCTGGGGCCAACGTCCTGACTTTC. It specifies CASSSDRTHSGANVLTF.

The chain carries TRBV18 and TRBJ2-5; TRBD1 might be the D (6 bases). V lost 2 bases and J 2 bases, leaving 15 bases between the germline ends. CDR1 is KGHSH and CDR2 is LQKENI in the germline V gene. The CDR3 covers 16 residues. CDR3 residues: CASSPAIGQLQETQYF. The CDR3 region has the DNA TGTGCCAGCTCACCAGCTATCGGACAGTTACAAGAGACCCAGTACTTC. The full variable domain, its missing parts supplied by reference TRBV18 and TRBJ2-5, is NAGVMQNPRHLVRRRGQEARLRCSPMKGHSHVYWYRQLPEEGLKFMVYLQKENIIDESGMPKERFSAEFPKEGPSILRIQQVVRGDSAAYFCASSPAIGQLQETQYFGPGTRLLVL.

This chain connects TRBV15 to TRBJ2-1, with a tentative D call TRBD2 (5 bases). Trimming took off 0 bases at V and 7 bases at J, with 13 bases between the two ends. In germline, CDR1 is LNHNV, CDR2 YYDKDF (reference sequence). CDR3 size: 15 residues. The CDR3 nucleotides are TGTGCCACCAGCAGAGATTTGGGCAGGACTAATGAGCAGTTCTTC. Its translation: CATSRDLGRTNEQFF.

The genes are TRBV6-1 and TRBJ1-2; D unclear. Germline V gene data show CDR1 as MNHNS and CDR2 as SASEGT. This CDR3 comprises 14 residues. V lost 0 bases and J 3 bases, leaving 8 bases between the germline ends. CDR3: CASSEAYGYYGYTF. The CDR3, as DNA: TGTGCCAGCAGTGAAGCGTACGGTTACTATGGCTACACCTTC.

The V call is TRBV30, the J call TRBJ1-1; 11 bases line up with TRBD1. This CDR3 comprises 13 residues. Germline-derived CDR1 and CDR2 are GTSNPN and SVGIG (reference sequence). With 5 bases clipped from V and 3 bases from J, the junction kept 2 bases outside the gene matches. CDR3 amino acids: CAWGQGADTEAFF. The CDR3 DNA reads TGTGCCTGGGGACAGGGGGCAGACACTGAAGCTTTCTTT.

The chain employs TRBV4-1 and TRBJ2-7, with 7 bases matching TRBD2. The CDR3 runs to 16 residues. CDR1 is MGHRA, CDR2 YSYEKL, per germline. The V and J ends lost 0 bases and 5 bases, in that order; junction bases with no gene match: 10. The CDR3 nucleotides are TGCGCCAGCAGCCAAGATCGGGCGGGGGAGATCCACGAGCAGTACTTC. Translated: CASSQDRAGEIHEQYF.

This clone appeared once. The chain recombines TRBV29-1 with TRBJ1-2; D might be TRBD1 (6 bases). The CDR3 contains 14 residues. Trimming stripped 6 bases from V and 0 bases from J, with 14 bases between. Germline V gene lookup returns CDR1 SQVTM and CDR2 ANQGSEA. This CDR3 reads CSVGDRRTNYGYTF. CDR3 nucleotide sequence: TGCAGCGTCGGAGACAGGAGAACTAACTATGGCTACACCTTC. The full variable domain, with the rest looked up from reference TRBV29-1 and TRBJ1-2, is SAVISQKPSRDICQRGTSLTIQCQVDSQVTMMFWYRQQPGQSLTLIATANQGSEATYESGFVIDKFPISRPNLTFSTLTVSNMSPEDSSIYLCSVGDRRTNYGYTFGSGTRLTVV.

The J gene is TRBJ2-3, the V gene TRBV7-2; TRBD2 matches 10 bases. Germline CDR1 is SGHTA and CDR2 is FQGNSA. The V gene end was trimmed by 5 bases and the J gene end by 0 bases; junction bases not matched to a gene: 8. The CDR3 loop spans 17 amino acids. The CDR3 bases are TGTGCCAGCAGCCGGAGGAGCGGGGGGGAAAGCACAGATACGCAGTATTTT. As protein: CASSRRSGGESTDTQYF.

The V call is TRBV4-1, the J call TRBJ1-2; D perhaps matches TRBD1 (6 bases). CDR3 length equals 15 residues. The V end was cut by 3 bases, the J end by 8 bases, with 19 bases between. CDR1 MGHRA and CDR2 YSYEKL come from the germline V gene. This CDR3 reads CASSHPMTGQGGYTF. CDR3 coding DNA: TGCGCCAGCAGCCACCCTATGACAGGCCAGGGGGGCTACACCTTC.

The genes are TRBV3-1 (or the pseudogene TRBV3-2) and TRBJ1-3, with 8 positions matching TRBD1. Per the germline V gene, CDR1 is LGHDT and CDR2 is YNNKEL (reference sequence). Trimming took 4 bases from V and 2 from J; bases not matched to a gene: 13. The CDR3 is made up of 18 amino acids. This chain's CDR3 is CASSPTGTGISTGNTIYF. The CDR3 DNA reads TGTGCCAGCAGCCCCACCGGGACAGGTATTAGTACTGGAAACACCATATATTTT.

The CDR3 here is CASRPGGGNTIYF. The CDR3 region has the DNA TGTGCCAGCAGACCAGGGGGAGGAAACACCATATATTTT. The chain has TRBV12-3 or TRBV12-4 and TRBJ1-3, with TRBD1 identical over 7 bases. The length of the CDR3 is 13 residues. Unmatched junction bases numbered 3, after V lost 6 bases and J lost 4 bases.

The CDR3 nucleotides are TGTGCCAGCAGTTCCAGGACAGGGCGAAATGAAAAACTGTTTTTT. Translating gives CASSSRTGRNEKLFF. V and J are TRBV27 and TRBJ1-4; 8 nucleotides align to TRBD1. This CDR3 spans 15 amino acids. J lost 5 bases, V lost 4 bases, and 6 bases had no gene match. Looked up from germline, CDR1 is MNHEY and CDR2 is SMNVEV (reference sequence).

CDR3 DNA sequence: TGCAGCGTGCTCGTGGCCAGGGATAGCAATCAGCCCCAGCATTTT. It is translated as CSVLVARDSNQPQHF. The rearrangement uses TRBV29-1 and TRBJ1-5, with D perhaps matching TRBD1 (5 bases). The CDR3 is 15 residues long. The germline V gene encodes CDR1 SQVTM and CDR2 ANQGSEA. Deletions cut 6 bases from V and 0 bases from J, with 15 bases between.

The CDR3, as DNA: TGCGCCAGCAGCTTGGAAGGGGTCTCTGGAAACACCATATATTTT. This translates into CASSLEGVSGNTIYF. This chain links TRBV5-1 with TRBJ1-3; D is possibly TRBD1 (5 bases). Germline values: CDR1 SGHRS, CDR2 YFSETQ. V dropped 0 bases and J dropped 0 bases, with 7 bases sitting between them. There are 15 residues in the CDR3.

The chain couples TRBV3-1 (or the pseudogene TRBV3-2) to TRBJ1-2; 8 bases are a match to TRBD1. In germline, CDR1 is LGHDT, CDR2 YNNKEL (reference sequence). This CDR3 has 14 amino acids. V trimming: 2 bases; J trimming: 7 bases; junction bases outside the gene matches: 6. In nucleotides, the CDR3 is TGTGCCAGCAGCCAAATGGACAGGGCGGGTGGCTACACCTTC. Translation gives CASSQMDRAGGYTF.

This chain uses TRBV27 with TRBJ2-7; 10 nucleotides agree with TRBD1. The germline CDR1 and CDR2 sequences are MNHEY and SMNVEV (reference sequence). The ends lost 3 bases at V and 1 base at J; junction bases unmatched: 6. This CDR3 comprises 16 residues. The CDR3 nucleotides are TGTGCCAGCAGTTTCCCCCCGGGACAGGGGTCCTACGAGCAGTACTTC. Translating it yields CASSFPPGQGSYEQYF.

This sequence joins TRBV7-8 and TRBJ1-6, with a weak D call TRBD1 (6 bases). The ends were cut back, 6 bases at V and 10 bases at J, with 19 bases in the middle. Germline CDR1 and CDR2: SGHVS and FQNEAQ. The CDR3 totals 15 residues. The CDR3 protein is CASSPTRQEPSPLHF. CDR3 in DNA: TGTGCCAGCAGTCCCACTCGACAGGAACCATCACCCCTCCACTTT.

This chain links TRBV3-1 (or the pseudogene TRBV3-2) with TRBJ2-3; D not resolved. The CDR3 is 14 amino acids. Between the trimmed V and J ends, which lost 1 base and 4 bases, there was a span of 9 bases. Germline-derived CDR1 and CDR2 are LGHDT and YNNKEL (reference sequence). The DNA of the CDR3 is TGTGCCAGCAGCCAAGGTGGCTCCTCAGATACGCAGTATTTT. This sequence encodes CASSQGGSSDTQYF.

V is TRBV5-1 and J is TRBJ2-3; 11 positions match TRBD2. Germline CDR1 is SGHRS and CDR2 is YFSETQ. The CDR3 is 16 residues long. V shed 6 bases and J 4 bases; nucleotides not matched to a gene: 10. This chain's CDR3 is CASILGVAGGSDTQYF. In nucleotides, the CDR3 is TGCGCCAGCATACTTGGAGTAGCGGGGGGGTCAGATACGCAGTATTTT.